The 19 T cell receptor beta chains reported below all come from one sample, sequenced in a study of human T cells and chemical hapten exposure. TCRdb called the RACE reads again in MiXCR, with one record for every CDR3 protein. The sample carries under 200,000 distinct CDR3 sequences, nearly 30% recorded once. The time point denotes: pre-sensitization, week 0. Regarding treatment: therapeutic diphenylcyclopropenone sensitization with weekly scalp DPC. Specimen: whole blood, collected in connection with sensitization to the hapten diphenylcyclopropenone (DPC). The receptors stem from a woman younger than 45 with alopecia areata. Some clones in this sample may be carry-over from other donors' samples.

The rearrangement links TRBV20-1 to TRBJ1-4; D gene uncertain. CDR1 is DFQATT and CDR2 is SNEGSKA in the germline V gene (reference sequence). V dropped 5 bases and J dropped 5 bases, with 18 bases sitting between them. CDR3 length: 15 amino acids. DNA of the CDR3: TGCAGTGCTGCGCAATCCCGGCTGCCAAATGAAAAACTGTTTTTT. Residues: CSAAQSRLPNEKLFF.

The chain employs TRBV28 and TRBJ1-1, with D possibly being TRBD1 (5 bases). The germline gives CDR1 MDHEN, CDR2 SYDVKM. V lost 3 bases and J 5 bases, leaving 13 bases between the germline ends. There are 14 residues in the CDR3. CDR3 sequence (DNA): TGTGCCAGCAGTTTCGGGGGAGGATGGACTGAAGCTTTCTTT. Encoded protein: CASSFGGGWTEAFF.

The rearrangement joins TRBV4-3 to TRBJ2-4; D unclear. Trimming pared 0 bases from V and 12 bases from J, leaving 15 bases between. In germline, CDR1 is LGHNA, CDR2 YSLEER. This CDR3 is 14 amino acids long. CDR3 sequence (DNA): TGCGCCAGCAGCCAAGAACGGTCCCCAATTCGTCAGTACTTC. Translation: CASSQERSPIRQYF.

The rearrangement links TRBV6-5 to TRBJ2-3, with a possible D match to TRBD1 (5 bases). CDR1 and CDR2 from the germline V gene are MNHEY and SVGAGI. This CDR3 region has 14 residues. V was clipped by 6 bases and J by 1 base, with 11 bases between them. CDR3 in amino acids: CASRTPTGTDTQYF. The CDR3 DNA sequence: TGTGCCAGCAGAACCCCGACAGGCACAGATACGCAGTATTTT.

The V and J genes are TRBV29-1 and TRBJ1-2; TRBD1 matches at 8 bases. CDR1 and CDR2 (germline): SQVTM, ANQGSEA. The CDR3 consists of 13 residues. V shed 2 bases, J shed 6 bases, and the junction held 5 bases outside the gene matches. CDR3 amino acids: CSVESVRGHGYTF. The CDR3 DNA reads TGCAGCGTTGAATCGGTCAGGGGGCATGGCTACACCTTC.

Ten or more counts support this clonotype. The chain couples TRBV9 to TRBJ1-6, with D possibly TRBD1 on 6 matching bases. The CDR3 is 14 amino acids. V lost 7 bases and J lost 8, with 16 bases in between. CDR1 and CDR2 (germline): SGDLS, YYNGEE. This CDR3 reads CASGEGGKDSPLHF. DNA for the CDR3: TGTGCCAGCGGAGAGGGGGGGAAGGATTCACCCCTCCACTTT.

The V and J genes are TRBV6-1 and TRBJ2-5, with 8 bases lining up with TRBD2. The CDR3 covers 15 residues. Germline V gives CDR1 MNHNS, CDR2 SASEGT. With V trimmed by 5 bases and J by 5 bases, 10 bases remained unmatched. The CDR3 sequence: CASSRIGGVGETQYF. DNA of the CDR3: TGTGCCAGCAGTAGGATCGGGGGGGTAGGGGAGACCCAGTACTTC.

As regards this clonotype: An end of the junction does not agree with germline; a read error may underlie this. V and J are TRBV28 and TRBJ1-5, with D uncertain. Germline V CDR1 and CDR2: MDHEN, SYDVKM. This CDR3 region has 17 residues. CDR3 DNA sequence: TGTGCCAGCAGTCCTCCAATGGGGTTCGATAGCAATCAGCTCCAGCATTTT. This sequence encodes CASSPPMGFDSNQLQHF. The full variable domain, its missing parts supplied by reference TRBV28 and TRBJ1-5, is DVKVTQSSRYLVKRTGEKVFLECVQDMDHENMFWYRQDPGLGLRLIYFSYDVKMKEKGDIPEGYSVSREKKERFSLILESASTNQTSMYLCASSPPMGFDSNQLQHFGDGTRLSIL.

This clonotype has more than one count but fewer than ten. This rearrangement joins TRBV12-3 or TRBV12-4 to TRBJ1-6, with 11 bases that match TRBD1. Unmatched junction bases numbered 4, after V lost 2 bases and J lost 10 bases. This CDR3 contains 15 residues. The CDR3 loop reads CASSLLDRGQSPLHF. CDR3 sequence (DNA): TGTGCCAGCAGTTTACTGGACAGGGGGCAATCACCCCTCCACTTT.

The CDR3 sequence is CASSQATGGTGEKLFF. CDR3 bases: TGTGCCAGCAGCCAAGCGACAGGGGGCACGGGTGAAAAACTGTTTTTT. This sequence joins TRBV3-1 and TRBJ1-4, with 10 bases identical to TRBD1. The V and J ends lost 1 base and 7 bases, in that order; junction bases with no gene match: 6. CDR1 and CDR2 from the germline V gene are LGHDT and YNNKEL (reference sequence). CDR3 length: 16 amino acids.

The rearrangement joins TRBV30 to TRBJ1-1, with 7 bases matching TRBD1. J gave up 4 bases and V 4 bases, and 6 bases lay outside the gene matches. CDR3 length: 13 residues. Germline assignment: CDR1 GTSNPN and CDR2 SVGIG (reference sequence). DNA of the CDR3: TGTGCCTGGAACAGGGGACTGAGCACTGAAGCTTTCTTT. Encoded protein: CAWNRGLSTEAFF.

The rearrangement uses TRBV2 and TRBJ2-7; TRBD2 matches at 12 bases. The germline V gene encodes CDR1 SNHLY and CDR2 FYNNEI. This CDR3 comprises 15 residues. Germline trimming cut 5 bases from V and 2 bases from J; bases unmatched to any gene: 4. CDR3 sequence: CASSRGLAGTYEQYF. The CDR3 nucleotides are TGTGCCAGCAGTCGAGGACTAGCGGGAACCTACGAGCAGTACTTC.

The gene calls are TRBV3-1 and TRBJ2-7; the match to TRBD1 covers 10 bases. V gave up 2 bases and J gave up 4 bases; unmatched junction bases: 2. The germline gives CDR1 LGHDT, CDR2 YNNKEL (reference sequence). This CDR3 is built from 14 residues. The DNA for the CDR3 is TGTGCCAGCAGCCAAACGGACAGGGGGTACGAGCAGTACTTC. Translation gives CASSQTDRGYEQYF.

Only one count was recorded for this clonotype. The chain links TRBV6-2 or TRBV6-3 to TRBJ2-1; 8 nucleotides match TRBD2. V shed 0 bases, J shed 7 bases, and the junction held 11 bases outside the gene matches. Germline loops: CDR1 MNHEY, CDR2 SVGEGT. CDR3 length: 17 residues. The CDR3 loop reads CASSYSIPGGPSNEQFF. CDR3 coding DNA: TGTGCCAGCAGTTACTCGATTCCGGGAGGGCCCTCGAATGAGCAGTTCTTC.

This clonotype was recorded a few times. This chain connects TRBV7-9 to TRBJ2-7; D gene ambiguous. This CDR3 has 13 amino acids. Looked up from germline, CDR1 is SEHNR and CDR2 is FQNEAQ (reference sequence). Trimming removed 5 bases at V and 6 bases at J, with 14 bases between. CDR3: CASSQISTSEQYF. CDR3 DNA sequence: TGTGCCAGCAGCCAAATTAGCACCTCCGAGCAGTACTTC.

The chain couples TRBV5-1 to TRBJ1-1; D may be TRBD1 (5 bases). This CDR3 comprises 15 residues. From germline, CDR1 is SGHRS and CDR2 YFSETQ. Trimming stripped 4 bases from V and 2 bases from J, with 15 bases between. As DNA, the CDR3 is TGCGCCAGCAGCCCCGGGACCCCTCTAAACACTGAAGCTTTCTTT. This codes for CASSPGTPLNTEAFF.

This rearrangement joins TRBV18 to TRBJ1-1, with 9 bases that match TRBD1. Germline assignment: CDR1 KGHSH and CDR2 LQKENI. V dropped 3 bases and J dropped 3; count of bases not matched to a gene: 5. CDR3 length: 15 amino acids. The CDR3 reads CASSPNRGRDTEAFF. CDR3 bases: TGTGCCAGCTCACCGAACAGGGGGCGCGACACTGAAGCTTTCTTT.

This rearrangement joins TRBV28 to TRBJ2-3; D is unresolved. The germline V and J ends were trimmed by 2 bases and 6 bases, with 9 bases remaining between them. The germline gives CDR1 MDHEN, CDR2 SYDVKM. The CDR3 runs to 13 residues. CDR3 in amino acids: CASSLPYGDTQYF. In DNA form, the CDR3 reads TGTGCCAGCAGTTTACCCTATGGGGATACGCAGTATTTT.

The chain's CDR3 is CSVRAEDTQYF. CDR3 nucleotides: TGCAGTGTAAGAGCGGAAGATACGCAGTATTTT. This chain joins TRBV20-1 and TRBJ2-3, with D possibly TRBD2 on 5 matching bases. Trimming removed 7 bases at V and 5 bases at J, with 10 bases between. CDR1 and CDR2 from the germline V gene are DFQATT and SNEGSKA (reference sequence). The CDR3 is 11 residues long.